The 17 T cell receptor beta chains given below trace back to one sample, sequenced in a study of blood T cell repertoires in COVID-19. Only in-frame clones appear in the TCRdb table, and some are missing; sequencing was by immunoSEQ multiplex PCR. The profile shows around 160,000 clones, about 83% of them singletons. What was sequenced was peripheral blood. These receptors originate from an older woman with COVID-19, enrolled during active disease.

CDR3 region: CAWSAMTGRDTGELFF. The CDR3 nucleotides read TGTGCCTGGAGTGCTATGACAGGGCGGGACACCGGGGAGCTGTTTTTT. The chain has TRBV30 and TRBJ2-2, with 7 positions matching TRBD1. This CDR3 region has 16 residues. CDR1 is GTSNPN and CDR2 is SVGIG in the germline V gene (reference sequence). The trim removed 1 base at V and 3 bases at J, leaving 8 bases unmatched.

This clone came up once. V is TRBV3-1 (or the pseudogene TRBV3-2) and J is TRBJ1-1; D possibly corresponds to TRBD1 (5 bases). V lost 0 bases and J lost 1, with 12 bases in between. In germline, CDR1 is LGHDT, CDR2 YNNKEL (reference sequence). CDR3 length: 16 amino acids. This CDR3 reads CASSQDRLQGNTEAFF. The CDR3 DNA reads TGTGCCAGCAGCCAAGATCGGTTGCAGGGGAACACTGAAGCTTTCTTT.

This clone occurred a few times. The CDR3 nucleotides are TGTGCCAGCAGTTTCTTGGCTCCCGTAGCCAATGAGCAGTTCTTC. Protein sequence: CASSFLAPVANEQFF. The chain combines TRBV28 with TRBJ2-1; D not certain. The CDR3 runs 15 residues. CDR1 and CDR2 (germline): MDHEN, SYDVKM. V lost 3 bases, J lost 6 bases, and 15 bases lay in between.

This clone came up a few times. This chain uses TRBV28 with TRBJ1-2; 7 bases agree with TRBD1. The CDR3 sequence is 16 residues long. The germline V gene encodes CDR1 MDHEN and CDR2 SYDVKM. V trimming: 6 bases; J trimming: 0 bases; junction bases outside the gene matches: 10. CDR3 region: CASSSGQKTANYGYTF. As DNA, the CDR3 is TGTGCCAGCAGCTCGGGACAGAAAACCGCTAACTATGGCTACACCTTC.

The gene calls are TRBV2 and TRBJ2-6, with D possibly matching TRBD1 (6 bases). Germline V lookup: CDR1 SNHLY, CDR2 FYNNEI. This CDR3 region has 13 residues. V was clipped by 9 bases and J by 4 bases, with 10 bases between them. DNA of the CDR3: TGTGCCAGTACAGGGACAGGGGCCAACGTCCTGACTTTC. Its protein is CASTGTGANVLTF.

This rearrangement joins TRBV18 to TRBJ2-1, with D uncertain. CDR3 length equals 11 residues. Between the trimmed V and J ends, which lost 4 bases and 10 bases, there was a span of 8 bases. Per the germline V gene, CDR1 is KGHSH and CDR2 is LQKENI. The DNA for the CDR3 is TGTGCCAGCTCACGAAAAGAGGAGCAGTTCTTC. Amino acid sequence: CASSRKEEQFF.

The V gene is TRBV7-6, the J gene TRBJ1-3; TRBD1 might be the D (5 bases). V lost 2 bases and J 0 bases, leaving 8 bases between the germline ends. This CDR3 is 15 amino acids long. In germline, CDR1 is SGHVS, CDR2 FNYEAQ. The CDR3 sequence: CASSLRQTSGNTIYF. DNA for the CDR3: TGTGCCAGCAGCTTACGACAGACCTCTGGAAACACCATATATTTT. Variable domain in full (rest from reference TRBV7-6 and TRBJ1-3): GAGVSQSPRYKVTKRGQDVALRCDPISGHVSLYWYRQALGQGPEFLTYFNYEAQQDKSGLPNDRFSAERPEGSISTLTIQRTEQRDSAMYRCASSLRQTSGNTIYFGEGSWLTVV.

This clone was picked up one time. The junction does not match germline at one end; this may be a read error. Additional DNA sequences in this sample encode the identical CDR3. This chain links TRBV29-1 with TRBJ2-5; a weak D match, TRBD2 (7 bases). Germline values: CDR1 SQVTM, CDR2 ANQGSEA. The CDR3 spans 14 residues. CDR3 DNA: TGCCGCGTGGGGGGCCTGGGGGGGGGCGAGACCCAGTACTTC. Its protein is CRVGGLGGGETQYF.

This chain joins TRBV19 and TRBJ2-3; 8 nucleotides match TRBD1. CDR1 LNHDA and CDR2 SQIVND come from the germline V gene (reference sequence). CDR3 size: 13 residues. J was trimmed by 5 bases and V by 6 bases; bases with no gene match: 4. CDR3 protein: CASRSGGGDTQYF. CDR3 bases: TGTGCCAGTAGATCAGGGGGCGGAGATACGCAGTATTTT.

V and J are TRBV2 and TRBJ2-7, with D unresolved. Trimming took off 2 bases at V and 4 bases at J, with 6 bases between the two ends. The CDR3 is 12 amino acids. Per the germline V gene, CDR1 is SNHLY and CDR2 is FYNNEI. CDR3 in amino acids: CASSEYIYEQYF. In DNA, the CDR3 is TGTGCCAGCAGTGAATATATATACGAGCAGTACTTC.

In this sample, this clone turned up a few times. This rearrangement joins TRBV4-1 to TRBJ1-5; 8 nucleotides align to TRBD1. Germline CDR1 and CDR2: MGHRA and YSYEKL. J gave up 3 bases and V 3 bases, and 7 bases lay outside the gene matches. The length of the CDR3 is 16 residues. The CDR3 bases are TGCGCCAGCAGCCATGGGGACAGGAGTTTCAATCAGCCCCAGCATTTT. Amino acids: CASSHGDRSFNQPQHF.

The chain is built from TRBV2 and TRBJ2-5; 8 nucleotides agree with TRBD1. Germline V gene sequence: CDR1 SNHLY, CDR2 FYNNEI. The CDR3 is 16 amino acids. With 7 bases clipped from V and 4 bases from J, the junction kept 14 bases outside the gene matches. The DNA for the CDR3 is TGTGCCAGCACGGGAACCACAGGGGGAGTTCCAGAGACCCAGTACTTC. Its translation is CASTGTTGGVPETQYF.

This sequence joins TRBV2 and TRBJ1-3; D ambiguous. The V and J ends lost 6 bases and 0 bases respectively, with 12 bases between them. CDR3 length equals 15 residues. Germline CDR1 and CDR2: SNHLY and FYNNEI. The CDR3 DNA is TGTGCCAGCAGCCTTTATTTATTCTCTGGAAACACCATATATTTT. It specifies CASSLYLFSGNTIYF.

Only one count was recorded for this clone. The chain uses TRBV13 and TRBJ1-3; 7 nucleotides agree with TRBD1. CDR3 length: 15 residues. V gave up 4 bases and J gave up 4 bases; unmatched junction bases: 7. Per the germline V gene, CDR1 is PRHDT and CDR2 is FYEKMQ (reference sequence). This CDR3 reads CASSSNPGQGNTIYF. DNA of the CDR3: TGTGCCAGCAGCTCGAACCCGGGACAGGGAAACACCATATATTTT.

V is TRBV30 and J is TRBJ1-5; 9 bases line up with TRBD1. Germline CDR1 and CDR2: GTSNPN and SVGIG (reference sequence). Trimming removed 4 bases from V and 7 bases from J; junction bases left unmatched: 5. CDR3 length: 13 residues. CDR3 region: CAWKGQGRQPQHF. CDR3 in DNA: TGTGCCTGGAAAGGACAGGGGAGGCAGCCCCAGCATTTT.

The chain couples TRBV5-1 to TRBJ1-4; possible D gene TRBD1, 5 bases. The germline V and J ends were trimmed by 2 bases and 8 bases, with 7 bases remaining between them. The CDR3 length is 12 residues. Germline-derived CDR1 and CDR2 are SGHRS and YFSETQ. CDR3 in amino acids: CASSFAGEKLFF. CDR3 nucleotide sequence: TGCGCCAGCAGCTTTGCAGGGGAAAAACTGTTTTTT.

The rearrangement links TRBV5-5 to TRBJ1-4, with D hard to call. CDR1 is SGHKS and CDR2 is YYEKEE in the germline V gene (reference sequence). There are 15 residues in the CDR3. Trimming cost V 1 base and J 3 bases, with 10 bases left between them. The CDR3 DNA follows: TGTGCCAGCAGCTTGATCGGCGGGGCTAATGAAAAACTGTTTTTT. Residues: CASSLIGGANEKLFF.